This T cell receptor beta chain was identified in a study of regulatory T cells in long-lasting Graves disease. Trimming stripped 6 bases from V and 1 base from J, with 6 bases between. The CDR3 is made up of 11 amino acids. The germline gives CDR1 GTSNPN, CDR2 SVGIG (reference sequence). This clonotype was counted at least ten times. Libraries of TCR beta came from iRepertoire HTBI primers plus Arm-PCR of CDR3 regions. TCRdb passed the multiplex PCR reads through MiXCR, listing each CDR3 protein once. The sample records 450,000 to 650,000 distinct CDR3 sequences, roughly 15% being singletons. Regarding time point: newly diagnosed GD, antithyroid drugs for less than 3 months. The TCR library was made from RNA that had been extracted from PBMCs in TRIzol. The sample was also reused in another study, on T cells in Graves' hyperthyroidism and ophthalmopathy.

The receptor's source is a woman aged 40 to 65 with Graves disease. This chain uses TRBV30 with TRBJ1-1; D gene ambiguous. The sequencing here drew on peripheral blood mononuclear cells (PBMCs), taken at new diagnosis, from a patient treated with antithyroid drugs. CDR3 sequence: CACAKNTEAFF. The DNA of the CDR3 is TGTGCCTGTGCAAAGAACACTGAAGCTTTCTTT.